A selection of T cell receptor beta chains follows, all from one sample in a study of shared clonotypes between healthy human individuals. Measured with immunoSEQ multiplex PCR; TCRdb has only the in-frame clones, and not every one. The repertoire has some 2,500,000 clones, less than 95% of them found once; the top ten carry about 0.36%. The sequencing sample was made of naive CD4+ T cells from PBMCs. These receptors all stem from a young man in good health. Some clones in this sample may be carry-over from other donors' samples. CDR3s include the opening cysteine and the closing phenylalanine or tryptophan. The order of the fields is V gene, D gene, clone size, J gene, CDR3 DNA, CDR3 protein. D genes are given only for firm matches. Some rows mark clone size as missing; the rest say once, few, many or name a class of expanded clone.

>TRBV28|NA|NA|TRBJ2-6
TGTGCCAGCAGTCCAGGGTCTGGGGCCAACGTCCTGACTTTC
CASSPGSGANVLTF
>TRBV4-2|NA|NA|TRBJ1-4
TGTGCCAGCACCCTTTCAGTGGGACCTTTGCTCGGCGGAGAAAAACTGTTTTTT
CASTLSVGPLLGGEKLFF
>TRBV7-3|TRBD1|NA|TRBJ2-2
TGTGCCAGCAGTACAGGGGGCCGGCAGAACACCGGGGAGCTGTTTTTT
CASSTGGRQNTGELFF
>TRBV7-3|NA|NA|TRBJ2-2
TGTGCCAGCAGCAGACAGGTTAACACCGGGGAGCTGTTTTTT
CASSRQVNTGELFF
>TRBV4-2|TRBD1|NA|TRBJ1-1
TGTGCCAGCAGCCAGCAGGGGGCAAAAGCTTTCTTT
CASSQQGAKAFF
>TRBV6-6|NA|once|TRBJ2-5
TGTGCCAGCAGCAACAGTATTCAAGAGACCCAGTACTTC
CASSNSIQETQYF
>TRBV18|TRBD1|NA|TRBJ2-5
TGTGCCAGCTCACCGTTCGAGACAGGGGGCAGAGAGACCCAGTACTTC
CASSPFETGGRETQYF
>TRBV6-1|NA|NA|TRBJ2-1
TGTGCCAGCAGCGGAGGGGGCGCATACAATGAGCAGTTCTTC
CASSGGGAYNEQFF
>TRBV7-2|NA|NA|TRBJ2-7
TGTGCCAGCAGCTCCGGACTGGTCTCCTACGAGCAGTACTTC
CASSSGLVSYEQYF
>TRBV9|NA|NA|TRBJ1-2
TGTGCCAGCAGCGTTACAGGTTCAGCTAACTATGGCTACACCTTC
CASSVTGSANYGYTF
>TRBV5-1|TRBD2|NA|TRBJ2-5
TGCGCCAGCAGCCTAGAATCGACTAGCGGGGGGGAGACCCAGTACTTC
CASSLESTSGGETQYF
>TRBV28|NA|NA|TRBJ2-7
TGTGCCAGCAGAGTCTCAGGAGAGGGGGACACTGTCTACGAGCAGTACTTC
CASRVSGEGDTVYEQYF
>TRBV4-1|NA|NA|TRBJ2-7
TGCGCCAGCAGCCAAACCGGACAGACCTACGAGCAGTACTTC
CASSQTGQTYEQYF
>TRBV4-2|NA|NA|TRBJ2-1
TGTGCCAGCAGCCAAGAGCATGGCCAAACTCGGGCGTTGGAGCAGTTCTTC
CASSQEHGQTRALEQFF
>TRBV7-2|NA|NA|TRBJ2-7
TGTGCCAGCAGCTTAGCAGTGACGCAGTCCTACGAGCAGTACTTC
CASSLAVTQSYEQYF
>TRBV5-1|NA|NA|TRBJ1-5
TGCGCCAGCAGCTTGTCTGGTTGGGGCAATCAGCCCCAGCATTTT
CASSLSGWGNQPQHF
>TRBV11-3|NA|NA|TRBJ2-2
TGTGCCAGCAGCTTAGGGGTCCGGGGAAGAGAGAACACCGGGGAGCTGTTTTTT
CASSLGVRGRENTGELFF
>TRBV5-5|NA|NA|TRBJ2-6
TGTGCCAGCAGCTTGGGGCCGAGCTCTGGGGCCAACGTCCTGACTTTC
CASSLGPSSGANVLTF
>TRBV7-3|NA|NA|TRBJ2-1
TGTGCCAGCAGCTTAGACGGGAACTCCTACAATGAGCAGTTCTTC
CASSLDGNSYNEQFF
>TRBV28|NA|NA|TRBJ2-2
TGTGCCAGCAGTTCCTCCGGGACACCAACCGGGGAGCTGTTTTTT
CASSSSGTPTGELFF
>TRBV7-8|NA|NA|TRBJ1-2
TGTGCCAGCACCTTGCAGCAGATGGATGGCTACACCTTC
CASTLQQMDGYTF
>TRBV18|NA|once|TRBJ2-7
TGTGCCAGCTCACCGCAGACAGGAGTCAACGAGCAGTACTTC
CASSPQTGVNEQYF
>TRBV7-2|TRBD1|NA|TRBJ1-5
TGTGCCAGCAGCTTGGTTGGGACAGGGCTTAGCAATCAGCCCCAGCATTTT
CASSLVGTGLSNQPQHF
>TRBV2|NA|NA|TRBJ2-3
TGTGCCAGCAGGACGAGGGGACACACAGATACGCAGTATTTT
CASRTRGHTDTQYF
>TRBV19|NA|NA|TRBJ2-3
TGTGCCAGTAGTATAGATGGGTTAGCGGATTCTAGCACAGATACGCAGTATTTT
CASSIDGLADSSTDTQYF
>TRBV5-1|TRBD2|NA|TRBJ2-7
TGCGCCAGCAGCTTGGAGGGCGGGAGGGCCTCCTACGAGCAGTACTTC
CASSLEGGRASYEQYF
>TRBV29-1|NA|NA|TRBJ2-7
TGCAGCGTCCGTAAAGGGGTTGCCTACGAGCAGTACTTC
CSVRKGVAYEQYF